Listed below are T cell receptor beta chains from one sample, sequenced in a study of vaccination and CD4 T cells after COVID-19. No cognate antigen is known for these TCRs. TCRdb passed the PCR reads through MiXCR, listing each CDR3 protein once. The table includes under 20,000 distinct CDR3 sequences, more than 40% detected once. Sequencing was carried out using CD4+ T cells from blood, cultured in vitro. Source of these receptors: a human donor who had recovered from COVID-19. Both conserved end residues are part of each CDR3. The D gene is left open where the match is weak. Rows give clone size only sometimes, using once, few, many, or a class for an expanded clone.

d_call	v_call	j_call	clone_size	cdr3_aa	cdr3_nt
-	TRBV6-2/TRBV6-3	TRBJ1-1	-	CASSTGGGGTEAFF	TGTGCCAGCAGTACGGGGGGCGGAGGGACTGAAGCTTTCTTT
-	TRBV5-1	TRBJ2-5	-	CASSLAVGRETQYF	TGCGCCAGCAGCTTGGCCGTAGGGCGGGAGACCCAGTACTTC
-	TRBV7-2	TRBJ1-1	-	CASSTWGDPNTEAFF	TGTGCCAGCAGCACCTGGGGGGATCCGAACACTGAAGCTTTCTTT
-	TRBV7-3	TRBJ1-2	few	CASSLGSGTLYGYTF	TGTGCCAGCAGCTTAGGCTCCGGGACACTATATGGCTACACCTTC
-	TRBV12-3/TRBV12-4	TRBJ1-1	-	CASREGLGTEAFF	TGTGCCAGCAGGGAGGGACTGGGCACTGAAGCTTTCTTT
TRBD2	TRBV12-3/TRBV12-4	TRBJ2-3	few	CASGRLAGDGDTQYF	TGTGCCAGCGGGAGACTAGCGGGAGATGGGGATACGCAGTATTTT
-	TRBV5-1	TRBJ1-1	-	CASSRWRQRGTEAFF	TGCGCCAGCAGCCGGTGGCGGCAGAGGGGCACTGAAGCTTTCTTT
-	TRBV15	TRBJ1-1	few	CATSRDPGAEAFF	TGTGCCACCAGCAGAGATCCCGGCGCTGAAGCTTTCTTT
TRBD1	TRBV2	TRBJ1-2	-	CASSGDRVNGYTF	TGTGCCAGCAGTGGGGACAGGGTGAATGGCTACACCTTC
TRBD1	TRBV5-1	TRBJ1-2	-	CASSQRGRDRGNRNGYTF	TGCGCCAGCAGTCAGAGGGGTCGGGACAGGGGGAATCGGAATGGCTACACCTTC
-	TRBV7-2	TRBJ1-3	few	CASSLTSPGNTIYF	TGTGCCAGCAGCTTAACCTCCCCGGGAAACACCATATATTTT
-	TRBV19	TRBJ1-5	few	CASRRGGRYSNQPQHF	TGTGCCAGTAGGCGGGGAGGACGCTATAGCAATCAGCCCCAGCATTTT
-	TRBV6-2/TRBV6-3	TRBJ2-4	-	CASRVDGAKNIQYF	TGTGCCAGCAGAGTAGACGGAGCCAAAAACATTCAGTACTTC
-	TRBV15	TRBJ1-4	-	CATSSGQPNEKLFF	TGTGCCACCAGCAGTGGTCAGCCTAATGAAAAACTGTTTTTT
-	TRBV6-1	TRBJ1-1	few	CASRSKSGRNTEAFF	TGTGCCAGCAGATCAAAGTCAGGGAGGAACACTGAAGCTTTCTTT
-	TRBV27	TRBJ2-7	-	CASSASRGNEQYF	TGTGCCAGCAGTGCCTCCCGGGGGAACGAGCAGTACTTC
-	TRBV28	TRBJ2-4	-	CASTQGGQNIQYF	TGTGCCAGCACCCAGGGGGGGCAAAACATTCAGTACTTC
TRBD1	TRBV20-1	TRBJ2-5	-	CSAAPGTGGGETQYF	TGCAGTGCTGCTCCCGGGACAGGGGGCGGGGAGACCCAGTACTTC
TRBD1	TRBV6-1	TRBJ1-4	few	CASRWTGGRNEKLFF	TGTGCCAGCAGGTGGACAGGGGGGAGAAATGAAAAACTGTTTTTT
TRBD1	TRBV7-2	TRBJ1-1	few	CASSSQGAGTEAFF	TGTGCCAGCAGCTCACAGGGGGCCGGCACTGAAGCTTTCTTT
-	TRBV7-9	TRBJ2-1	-	CASSSTGNQFF	TGTGCCAGCAGCTCAACAGGGAACCAGTTCTTC
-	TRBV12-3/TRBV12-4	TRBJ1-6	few	CASSFRGSPLHF	TGTGCCAGCAGTTTCAGGGGTTCACCCCTCCACTTT
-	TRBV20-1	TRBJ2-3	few	CSATRQGTDTQYF	TGCAGTGCTACACGCCAGGGGACAGATACGCAGTATTTT
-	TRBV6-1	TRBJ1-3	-	CASSRLIQSGNTIYF	TGTGCCAGCAGCCGACTCATCCAGTCTGGAAACACCATATATTTT
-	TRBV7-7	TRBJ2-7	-	CASSLDVGTYEQYF	TGTGCTAGCAGCTTAGACGTGGGAACCTACGAGCAGTACTTC
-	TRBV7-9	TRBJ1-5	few	CASSRAAGDPQHF	TGTGCCAGCAGCCGGGCCGCGGGCGACCCCCAGCATTTT
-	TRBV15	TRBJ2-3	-	CATSRTKEQGRDTDTQYF	TGTGCCACCAGCAGAACCAAAGAACAGGGCCGGGACACAGATACGCAGTATTTT
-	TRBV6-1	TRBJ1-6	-	CASRLDRQRSPLHF	TGTGCCAGCAGACTCGACAGGCAGCGGTCACCCCTCCACTTT
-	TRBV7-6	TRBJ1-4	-	CASSPTGPEKLFF	TGTGCCAGCAGCCCAACAGGGCCTGAAAAACTGTTTTTT